The 17 T cell receptor beta chains reported below all come from one sample, sequenced in a study of regulatory T cells in long-lasting Graves disease (dated by TCRdb to about 2021). What the time point label conveys for this sample: persistent/refractory GD, antithyroid drugs over 5 years with positive TRAb. RNA was extracted from PBMCs in TRIzol for both TCR sequencing and RNA sequencing. The library was made by multiplex PCR. Data came from an Illumina HiSeq 4000. iRepertoire HTBI primers and Arm-PCR amplification of CDR3 regions were used to construct TCR beta libraries. The public reads were reanalyzed by TCRdb: fastp trimming at Q25, MiXCR alignment, in-frame beta chains only. Duplicate CDR3 protein sequences are folded into a single record with the most common DNA and genes. Here the sample has around 460,000 distinct CDR3 sequences; approximately 23% occur a single time. 10% to 15% of the sample is taken by the ten largest.

Source: peripheral blood mononuclear cells (PBMCs), taken when the disease was refractory, from a patient treated with antithyroid drugs. Receptors originate from a female donor with Graves disease.

This clonotype was seen at least ten times. The chain uses TRBV7-2 and TRBJ2-7, with a tentative D call TRBD1 (6 bases). Between the trimmed V and J ends, which lost 5 bases and 2 bases, there was a span of 10 bases. The CDR3 is 13 amino acids. Germline lookup yields CDR1 SGHTA and CDR2 FQGNSA. Here the CDR3 DNA reads TGTGCCAGCAGCAAGTCAGGGGCCTACGAGCAGTACTTC. Protein product: CASSKSGAYEQYF.

This clonotype was detected ten times or more. The chain is built from TRBV7-8 and TRBJ1-1; D is perhaps TRBD1 (5 bases). V dropped 5 bases and J dropped 5 bases, with 15 bases sitting between them. Germline V lookup: CDR1 SGHVS, CDR2 FQNEAQ. This CDR3 contains 14 residues. The CDR3 coding sequence is TGTGCCAGCAGCCAGATGAGGTGGGGGACTGAAGCTTTCTTT. Its protein is CASSQMRWGTEAFF.

This clonotype has at least ten counts. The chain couples TRBV12-3 or TRBV12-4 to TRBJ2-2; the match to TRBD2 covers 16 bases. The CDR3 contains 16 residues. Losses at the gene ends were 5 bases for V and 6 bases for J; bases not matched to a gene: 3. CDR3 amino acids: CASSAGLAGGAGELFF. The CDR3 DNA reads as TGTGCCAGCAGTGCGGGACTAGCGGGAGGGGCCGGGGAGCTGTTTTTT.

This clonotype was detected ten times or more. The rearrangement joins TRBV7-2 to TRBJ1-2, with a weak D call TRBD1 (5 bases). The germline V gene encodes CDR1 SGHTA and CDR2 FQGNSA. There are 14 residues in the CDR3. V shed 3 bases and J shed 5 bases, with 13 bases lying between them. CDR3 sequence: CASSLEGWGYGYTF. The CDR3 DNA is TGTGCCAGCAGCTTGGAGGGATGGGGGTATGGCTACACCTTC.

Details on this clonotype: Given a much more abundant clone one base away, this may be a read error. The chain has TRBV7-2 and TRBJ1-1, with TRBD1 as a possible D gene (6 bases). CDR3 length: 15 residues. From germline, CDR1 is SGHTA and CDR2 FQGNSA. Trimming took 1 base from V and 5 from J, leaving 14 bases between them. The CDR3 nucleotides are TGTGCCAGCAGCTTAGAGGGGGGAACGGAAACTGAAGCTTTCTTT. Protein product: CASSLEGGTETEAFF.

In its sample, this clonotype was seen many times. The CDR3 here is CASTPFGGLNYGYTF. For the CDR3, the DNA is TGTGCCAGCACCCCATTTGGGGGGCTGAACTATGGCTACACCTTC. The chain is built from TRBV28 and TRBJ1-2; maybe TRBD1 (6 bases). Germline V lookup: CDR1 MDHEN, CDR2 SYDVKM. V was trimmed by 7 bases and J by 2 bases, leaving 17 bases between them. The CDR3 has 15 amino acids.

This chain uses TRBV20-1 with TRBJ1-5; no clear D gene. CDR3 length: 16 residues. V was cut by 0 bases and J by 1 base, with 13 bases left in between. Germline CDR1 reads DFQATT; CDR2 reads SNEGSKA (reference sequence). CDR3 sequence (DNA): TGCAGTGCTAGAGATCACGGAAGAGGGAGCAATCAGCCCCAGCATTTT. It encodes CSARDHGRGSNQPQHF.

This clonotype appeared a single time. One base away lies a much larger clone, so this may be a sequencing read error. The chain has TRBV6-1 and TRBJ2-5; D remains ambiguous. The CDR3 contains 11 residues. Per the germline V gene, CDR1 is MNHNS and CDR2 is SASEGT. CDR3: CVSQVEETQYF. CDR3 sequence (DNA): TGTGTCAGCCAGGTGGAAGAGACCCAGTACTTC.

The sample holds many counts of this clonotype. V and J are TRBV28 and TRBJ1-5, with TRBD1 as a possible D gene (5 bases). Trimming took 5 bases from V and 6 from J, leaving 20 bases between them. This CDR3 is built from 16 residues. Per germline, CDR1 MDHEN and CDR2 SYDVKM. The CDR3 DNA sequence: TGTGCCAGCAGTCCAACTGCAGGGAATTGGGGTCAGCCCCAGCATTTT. Protein sequence: CASSPTAGNWGQPQHF. The full variable domain, with the rest looked up from reference TRBV28 and TRBJ1-5, is DVKVTQSSRYLVKRTGEKVFLECVQDMDHENMFWYRQDPGLGLRLIYFSYDVKMKEKGDIPEGYSVSREKKERFSLILESASTNQTSMYLCASSPTAGNWGQPQHFGDGTRLSIL.

The chain combines TRBV7-2 with TRBJ1-6; D call uncertain. The V end lost 2 bases, the J end lost 7 bases, and 12 bases lay between the germline ends. This CDR3 is built from 15 residues. The V gene's germline CDR1 is SGHTA and CDR2 FQGNSA. The CDR3 loop is CASSLRDPRNSPLHF. The CDR3 nucleotides are TGTGCCAGCAGCTTACGAGACCCACGGAATTCACCCCTCCACTTT.

The chain joins TRBV6-5 to TRBJ1-3; D is possibly TRBD1 (6 bases). The CDR3 contains 16 residues. The V gene's germline CDR1 is MNHEY and CDR2 SVGAGI. Trimming took 0 bases from V and 7 from J, leaving 16 bases between them. For the CDR3, the DNA is TGTGCCAGCAGTTACTCGTTAGGGAATGGACAGAACACCATATATTTT. It is translated as CASSYSLGNGQNTIYF.

Concerning this clonotype: A junction end diverges from the germline sequence, so it may reflect a read error. This chain joins TRBV6-5 and TRBJ2-7; D gene unclear. Germline CDR1 and CDR2: MNHEY and SVGAGI. The CDR3 totals 16 residues. CDR3 nucleotides: TGTGCCAGCAGTTACTCGGGTCGGCAGCGTGGCTACGAGCAGTGCTTC. This gives the protein CASSYSGRQRGYEQCF.

In this sample, this clonotype turned up a few times. The junction and the germline gene differ at one end; a read error may be behind it. The chain uses TRBV29-1 and TRBJ1-5; TRBD1 is a possible D gene (5 bases). CDR1 is SQVTM and CDR2 is ANQGSEA in the germline V gene. There are 16 residues in the CDR3. This CDR3 reads CSVQETGTGGKGPQHF. The DNA for the CDR3 is TGCAGCGTTCAAGAAACCGGGACGGGAGGGAAAGGGCCCCAGCATTTT.

This clonotype was observed at least ten times. The chain recombines TRBV27 with TRBJ2-5; 13 bases match TRBD2. V trimming: 5 bases; J trimming: 7 bases; junction bases outside the gene matches: 10. Per the germline V gene, CDR1 is MNHEY and CDR2 is SMNVEV (reference sequence). The CDR3 has 16 residues. This chain's CDR3 is CASSILTSGGIGTQYF. The CDR3 bases are TGTGCCAGCAGTATCCTGACTAGCGGGGGGATAGGGACCCAGTACTTC.

This clonotype was recorded many times. J is TRBJ1-6 and V is TRBV3-1; TRBD1 matches 10 bases. The CDR3 has 15 residues. Germline CDR1 LGHDT, CDR2 YNNKEL (reference sequence). Germline trimming cut 4 bases from V and 8 bases from J; bases unmatched to any gene: 5. This CDR3 is CASSRDGQGDSPLHF. The CDR3 DNA is TGTGCCAGCAGCCGAGACGGACAGGGGGATTCACCCCTCCACTTT.

This clonotype has at least ten counts. The chain has TRBV29-1 and TRBJ2-5, with 11 bases aligning to TRBD1. V was pared by 7 bases and J by 5 bases, with 6 bases of the junction left unmatched. The length of the CDR3 is 13 residues. Per the germline V gene, CDR1 is SQVTM and CDR2 is ANQGSEA. CDR3 protein: CSAGQGAFETQYF. CDR3 coding DNA: TGCAGCGCTGGACAGGGGGCTTTTGAGACCCAGTACTTC.

This clonotype was seen a single time. A much larger clone lies a single base off, so this may be a read error. The chain combines TRBV6-1 with TRBJ2-7; D possibly matches TRBD1 or TRBD2 (5 bases each). The germline V gene encodes CDR1 MNHNS and CDR2 SASEGT. This CDR3 comprises 14 residues. The CDR3 DNA reads as TGTGCCGGCAGGAATCGGGACGGCTCCTACGAGCAGTACTTC. It encodes CAGRNRDGSYEQYF.